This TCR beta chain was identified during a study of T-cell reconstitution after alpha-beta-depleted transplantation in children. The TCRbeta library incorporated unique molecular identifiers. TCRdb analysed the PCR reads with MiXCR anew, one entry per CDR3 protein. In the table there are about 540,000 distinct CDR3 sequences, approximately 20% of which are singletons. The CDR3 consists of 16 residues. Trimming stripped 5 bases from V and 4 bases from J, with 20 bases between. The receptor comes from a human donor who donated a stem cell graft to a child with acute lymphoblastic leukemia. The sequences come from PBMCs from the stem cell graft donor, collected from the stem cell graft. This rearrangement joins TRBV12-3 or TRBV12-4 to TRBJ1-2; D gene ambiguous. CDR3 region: CASSPQRRATAYGYTF. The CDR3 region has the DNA TGTGCCAGCAGTCCTCAACGAAGGGCCACAGCCTATGGCTACACCTTC.